The TCR beta chain under discussion was sequenced for a study of graft-versus-host responses after intestinal transplantation. About the research overall: Recipients received multivisceral, liver-intestinal, or isolated intestinal transplants. All recipients got anti-thymocyte globulin induction, then tacrolimus and steroids for 3 to 4 years. Findings of the study overall: High graft-versus-host to host-versus-graft clonal ratios were found in allografts of patients who had graft-donor T cell macrochimerism. GvH clones appeared in recipient marrow, some first in ileum or blood.

Turning to this clone: What it binds is not known.

The CDR3 covers 19 residues. The ends were cut back, 4 bases at V and 0 bases at J, with 23 bases in the middle. CDR1 and CDR2 from the germline V gene are SGDLS and YYNGEE. TCRdb keeps only in-frame clones here, not all; method: immunoSEQ multiplex PCR. This repertoire shows about 98,000 clones, roughly 82% found once; its top ten account for almost 1.5%. Specimen: PBMCs, collected 255 days after intestinal transplant. This receptor was taken from a human patient who received an intestinal transplant, so some T cells may come from the graft donor. The chain couples TRBV9 to TRBJ2-1, with D tentatively TRBD2 (5 bases). The CDR3: CASSSRSSSRASSYNEQFF. The CDR3, as DNA: TGTGCCAGCAGCTCCCGTTCATCGTCGCGGGCGAGCTCCTACAATGAGCAGTTCTTC.